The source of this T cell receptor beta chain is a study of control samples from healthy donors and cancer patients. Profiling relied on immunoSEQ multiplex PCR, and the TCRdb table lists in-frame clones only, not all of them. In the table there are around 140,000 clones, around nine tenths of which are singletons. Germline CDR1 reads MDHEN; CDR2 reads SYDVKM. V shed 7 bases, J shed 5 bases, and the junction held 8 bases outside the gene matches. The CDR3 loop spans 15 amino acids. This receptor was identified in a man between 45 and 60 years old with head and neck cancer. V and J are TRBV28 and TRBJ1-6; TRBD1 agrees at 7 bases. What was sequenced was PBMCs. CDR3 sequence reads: CASTNEGTDNSPLHF. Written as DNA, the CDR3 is TGTGCCAGCACTAATGAAGGGACAGATAATTCACCCCTCCACTTT.